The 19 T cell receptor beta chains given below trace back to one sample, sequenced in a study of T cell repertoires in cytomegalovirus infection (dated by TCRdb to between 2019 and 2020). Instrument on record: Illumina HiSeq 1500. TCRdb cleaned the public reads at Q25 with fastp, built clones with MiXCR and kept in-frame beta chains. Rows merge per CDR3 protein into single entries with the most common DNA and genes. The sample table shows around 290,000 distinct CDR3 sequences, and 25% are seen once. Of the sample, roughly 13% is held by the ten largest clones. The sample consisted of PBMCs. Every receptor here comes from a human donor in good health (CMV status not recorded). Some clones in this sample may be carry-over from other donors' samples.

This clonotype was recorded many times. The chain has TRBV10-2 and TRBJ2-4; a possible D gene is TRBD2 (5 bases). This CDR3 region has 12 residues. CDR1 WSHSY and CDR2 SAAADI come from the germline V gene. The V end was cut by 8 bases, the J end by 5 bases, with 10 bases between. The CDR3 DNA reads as TGCGCCAGCTCGGACTGGCAAAACATTCAGTACTTC. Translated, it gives CASSDWQNIQYF.

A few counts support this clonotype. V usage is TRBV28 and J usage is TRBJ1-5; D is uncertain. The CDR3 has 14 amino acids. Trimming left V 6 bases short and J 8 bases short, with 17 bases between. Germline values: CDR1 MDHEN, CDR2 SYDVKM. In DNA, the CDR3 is TGTGCCAGCAGCACGCGTCTCGGTGTGGAGCCCCAGCATTTT. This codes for CASSTRLGVEPQHF. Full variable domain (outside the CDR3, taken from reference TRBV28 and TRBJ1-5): DVKVTQSSRYLVKRTGEKVFLECVQDMDHENMFWYRQDPGLGLRLIYFSYDVKMKEKGDIPEGYSVSREKKERFSLILESASTNQTSMYLCASSTRLGVEPQHFGDGTRLSIL.

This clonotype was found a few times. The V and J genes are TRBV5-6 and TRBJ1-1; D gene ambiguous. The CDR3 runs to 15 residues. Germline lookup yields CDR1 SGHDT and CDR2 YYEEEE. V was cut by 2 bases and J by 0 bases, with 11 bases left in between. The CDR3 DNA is TGTGCCAGCAGCTTTTGGTGGAATATGAACACTGAAGCTTTCTTT. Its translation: CASSFWWNMNTEAFF.

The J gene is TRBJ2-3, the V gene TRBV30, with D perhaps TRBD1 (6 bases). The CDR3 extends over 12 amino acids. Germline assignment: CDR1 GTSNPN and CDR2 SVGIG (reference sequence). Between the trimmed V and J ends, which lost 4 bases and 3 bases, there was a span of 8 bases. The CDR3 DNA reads TGTGCCTGGAACAGGGAGACAGATACGCAGTATTTT. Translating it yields CAWNRETDTQYF.

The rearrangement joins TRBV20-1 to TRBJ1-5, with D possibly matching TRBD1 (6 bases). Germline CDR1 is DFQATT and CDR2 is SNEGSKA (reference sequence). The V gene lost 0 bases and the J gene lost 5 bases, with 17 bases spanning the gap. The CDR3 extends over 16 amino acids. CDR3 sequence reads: CSARDPRDTNDQPQHF. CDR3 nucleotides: TGCAGTGCTAGAGATCCCCGGGACACGAACGATCAGCCCCAGCATTTT.

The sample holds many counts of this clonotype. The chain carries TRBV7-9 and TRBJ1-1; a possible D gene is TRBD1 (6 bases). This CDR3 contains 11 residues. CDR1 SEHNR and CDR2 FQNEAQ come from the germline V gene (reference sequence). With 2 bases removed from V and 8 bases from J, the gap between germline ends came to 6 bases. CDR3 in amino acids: CASSLTGEAFF. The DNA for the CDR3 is TGTGCCAGCAGCTTAACAGGGGAAGCTTTCTTT.

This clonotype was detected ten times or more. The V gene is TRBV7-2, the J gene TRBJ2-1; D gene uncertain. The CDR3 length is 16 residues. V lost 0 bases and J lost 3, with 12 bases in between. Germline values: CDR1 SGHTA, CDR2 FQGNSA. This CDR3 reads CASSLASTADYNEQFF. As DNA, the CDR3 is TGTGCCAGCAGCTTAGCCTCGACTGCCGACTACAATGAGCAGTTCTTC.

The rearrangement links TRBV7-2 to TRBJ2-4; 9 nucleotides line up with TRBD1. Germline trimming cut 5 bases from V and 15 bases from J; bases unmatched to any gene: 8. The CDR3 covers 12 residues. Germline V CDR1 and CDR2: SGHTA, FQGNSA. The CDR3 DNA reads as TGTGCCAGCAGCCCCACAGGGGGCGAATGGTACTTC. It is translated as CASSPTGGEWYF. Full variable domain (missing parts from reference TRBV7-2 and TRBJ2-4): GAGVSQSPSNKVTEKGKDVELRCDPISGHTALYWYRQSLGQGLEFLIYFQGNSAPDKSGLPSDRFSAERTGGSVSTLTIQRTQQEDSAVYLCASSPTGGEWYFGAGTRLSVL.

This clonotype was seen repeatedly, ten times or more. CDR3 amino acids: CASSPLRRLNTEAFF. CDR3 DNA: TGTGCCAGCAGCCCCCTGCGGAGGTTGAACACTGAAGCTTTCTTT. V is TRBV7-9 and J is TRBJ1-1, with D uncertain. The germline CDR1 and CDR2 sequences are SEHNR and FQNEAQ (reference sequence). This CDR3 is built from 15 residues. Between the trimmed V and J ends, which lost 5 bases and 0 bases, there was a span of 13 bases.

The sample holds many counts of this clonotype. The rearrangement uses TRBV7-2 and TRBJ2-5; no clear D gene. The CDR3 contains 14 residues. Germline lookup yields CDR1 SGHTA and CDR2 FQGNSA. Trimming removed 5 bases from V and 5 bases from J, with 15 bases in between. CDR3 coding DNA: TGTGCCAGCAGCCCACGGAATGCCCGGGAGACCCAGTACTTC. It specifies CASSPRNARETQYF.

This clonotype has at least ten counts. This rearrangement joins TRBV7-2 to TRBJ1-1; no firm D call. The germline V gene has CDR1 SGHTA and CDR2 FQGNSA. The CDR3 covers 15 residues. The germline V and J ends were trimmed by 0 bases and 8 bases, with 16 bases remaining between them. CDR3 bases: TGTGCCAGCAGCTTAGCGGTCGGGGAAGGCCTAGAAGCTTTCTTT. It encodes CASSLAVGEGLEAFF.

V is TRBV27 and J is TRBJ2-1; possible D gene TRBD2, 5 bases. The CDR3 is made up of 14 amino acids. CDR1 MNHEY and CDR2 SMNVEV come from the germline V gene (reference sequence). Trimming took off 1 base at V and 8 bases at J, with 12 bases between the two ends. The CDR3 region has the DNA TGTGCCAGCAGTTTATACGGGAATGGGTATGAGCAGTTCTTC. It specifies CASSLYGNGYEQFF.

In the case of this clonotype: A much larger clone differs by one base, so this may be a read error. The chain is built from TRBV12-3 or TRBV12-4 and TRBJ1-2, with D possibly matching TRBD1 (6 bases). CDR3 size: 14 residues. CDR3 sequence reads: CASSLGRGNYGYNF. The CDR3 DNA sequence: TGTGCCAGCAGTTTGGGTAGGGGGAACTATGGCTACAACTTC.

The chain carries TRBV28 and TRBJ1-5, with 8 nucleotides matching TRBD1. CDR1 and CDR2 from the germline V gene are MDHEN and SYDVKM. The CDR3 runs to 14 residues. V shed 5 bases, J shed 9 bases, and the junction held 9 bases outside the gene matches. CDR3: CASSVQGARGPQHF. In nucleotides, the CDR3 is TGTGCCAGCAGTGTTCAGGGGGCGCGGGGGCCCCAGCATTTT.

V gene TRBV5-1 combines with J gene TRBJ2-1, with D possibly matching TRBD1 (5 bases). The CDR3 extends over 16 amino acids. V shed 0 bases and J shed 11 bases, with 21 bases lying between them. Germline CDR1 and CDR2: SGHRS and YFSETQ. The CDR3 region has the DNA TGCGCCAGCAGCTTGGCCCAGGGCAGGATCTCAATCCAGCAGTTCTTC. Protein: CASSLAQGRISIQQFF.

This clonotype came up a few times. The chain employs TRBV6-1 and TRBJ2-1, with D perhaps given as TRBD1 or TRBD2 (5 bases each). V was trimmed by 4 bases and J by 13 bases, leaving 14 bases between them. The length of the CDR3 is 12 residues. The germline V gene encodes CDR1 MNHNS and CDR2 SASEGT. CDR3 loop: CASSALWGRQFF. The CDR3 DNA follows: TGTGCCAGCAGTGCACTATGGGGGAGACAGTTCTTC.

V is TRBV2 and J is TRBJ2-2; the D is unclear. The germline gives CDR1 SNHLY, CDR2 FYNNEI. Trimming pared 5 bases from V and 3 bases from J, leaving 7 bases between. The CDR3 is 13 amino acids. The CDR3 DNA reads TGTGCCAGCAGTCCTGGATACACCGGGGAGCTGTTTTTT. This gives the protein CASSPGYTGELFF.

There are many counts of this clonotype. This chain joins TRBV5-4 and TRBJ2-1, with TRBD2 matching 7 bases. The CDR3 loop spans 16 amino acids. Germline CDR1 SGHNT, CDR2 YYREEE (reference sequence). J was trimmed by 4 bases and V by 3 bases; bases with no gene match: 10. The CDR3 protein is CASSSEGAGAYNEQFF. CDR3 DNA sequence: TGTGCCAGCAGCTCGGAAGGGGCGGGAGCTTACAATGAGCAGTTCTTC.

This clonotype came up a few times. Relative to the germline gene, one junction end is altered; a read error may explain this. The CDR3 is CASSLQTDHSNQPQHF. CDR3 nucleotide sequence: TGTGCTAGCAGCCTTCAGACAGACCATAGCAATCAGCCCCAGCATTTT. This sequence joins TRBV7-7 and TRBJ1-5; tentatively, D is TRBD1 (5 bases). From germline, CDR1 is SSHAT and CDR2 FNYEAQ (reference sequence). CDR3 length equals 16 residues.